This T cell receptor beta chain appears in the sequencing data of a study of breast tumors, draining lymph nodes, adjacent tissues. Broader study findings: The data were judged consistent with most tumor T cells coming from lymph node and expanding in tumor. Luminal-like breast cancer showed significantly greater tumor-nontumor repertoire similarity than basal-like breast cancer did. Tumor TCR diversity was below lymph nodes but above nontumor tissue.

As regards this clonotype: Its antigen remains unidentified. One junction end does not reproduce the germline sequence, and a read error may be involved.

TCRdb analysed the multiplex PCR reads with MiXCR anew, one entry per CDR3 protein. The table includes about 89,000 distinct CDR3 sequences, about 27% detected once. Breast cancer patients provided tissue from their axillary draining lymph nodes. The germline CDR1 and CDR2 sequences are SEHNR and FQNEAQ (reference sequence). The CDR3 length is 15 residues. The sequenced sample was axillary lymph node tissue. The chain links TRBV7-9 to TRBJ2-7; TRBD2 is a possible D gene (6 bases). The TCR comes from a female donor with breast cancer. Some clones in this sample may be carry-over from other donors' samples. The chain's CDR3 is CASSMAGRALYEQHF. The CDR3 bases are TGTGCCAGCAGCATGGCGGGACGAGCCCTCTACGAGCAGCACTTC.